Listed here are 24 T cell receptor beta chains from one sample, sequenced in a study of beta chain features in type 1 diabetes. General study results and limits: Shorter TCRB CDR3s, moderately but significantly so, marked every one of the four CD4+ subsets in Type 1 diabetes patients.

All of the isolated RNA was reverse transcribed, so expressed TCRB transcripts were sequenced. Generated by immunoSEQ multiplex PCR, the TCRdb table keeps only in-frame clones and is missing some. This sample has more than 300,000 clones, with over 9.5% found just once. Their specific antigens are unknown. Sequencing was done on a sample of naive CD4+ T cells from blood. The source of these receptors is a woman younger than 30 with type 1 diabetes.

This chain joins TRBV7-2 and TRBJ2-7; 7 bases fit TRBD2. This CDR3 is 14 amino acids long. The V and J ends lost 5 bases and 0 bases, in that order; junction bases with no gene match: 4. Germline-derived CDR1 and CDR2 are SGHTA and FQGNSA. CDR3 region: CASSPAGISYEQYF. CDR3 bases: TGTGCCAGCAGCCCAGCGGGGATCTCCTACGAGCAGTACTTC.

This clone was counted only a few times. The J gene is TRBJ1-1, the V gene TRBV6-5; no clear D gene. Germline loops: CDR1 MNHEY, CDR2 SVGAGI. The CDR3 consists of 13 residues. V was pared by 8 bases and J by 4 bases, with 14 bases between. The CDR3 loop reads CASCSASGTEAFF. DNA of the CDR3: TGTGCCAGCTGTTCAGCTAGCGGCACTGAAGCTTTCTTT.

This rearrangement joins TRBV7-9 to TRBJ2-7; 7 bases align to TRBD2. Germline V gives CDR1 SEHNR, CDR2 FQNEAQ (reference sequence). With 2 bases clipped from V and 0 bases from J, the junction kept 4 bases outside the gene matches. CDR3 size: 15 residues. CDR3 DNA sequence: TGTGCCAGCAGCTTAAGGCGGGAGCACTCCTACGAGCAGTACTTC. Its translation is CASSLRREHSYEQYF.

V and J are TRBV7-2 and TRBJ2-1; D might be TRBD1 (5 bases). CDR1 and CDR2 from the germline V gene are SGHTA and FQGNSA. The length of the CDR3 is 15 residues. The V end was cut by 5 bases, the J end by 8 bases, with 19 bases between. CDR3 bases: TGTGCCAGCAGCCCAAATCAGGGATCCTGGGATGAGCAGTTCTTC. Translated: CASSPNQGSWDEQFF.

This clone was found a few times. One end of the junction does not line up with germline, which may come from a read error. V usage is TRBV30 and J usage is TRBJ2-2; 8 positions match TRBD2. CDR1 GTSNPN and CDR2 SVGIG come from the germline V gene (reference sequence). This CDR3 spans 12 amino acids. CDR3 loop: CCGGRNTGELFF. CDR3 DNA sequence: TGCTGCGGGGGGAGGAACACCGGGGAGCTGTTTTTT.

The chain has TRBV23-1 and TRBJ2-7; 9 bases align to TRBD1. TRBV23-1 is flagged as an ORF with uncertain function. CDR3 length equals 14 residues. Trimming took 6 bases from V and 6 from J; bases not matched to a gene: 9. CDR3 in DNA: TGCGCCAGCAGATTGGACAGGGGAAGCTGCGAGCAGTACTTC. Its protein product is CASRLDRGSCEQYF.

The rearrangement uses TRBV27 and TRBJ1-2, with TRBD1 identical over 10 bases. V shed 2 bases, J shed 7 bases, and the junction held 7 bases outside the gene matches. The CDR3 is made up of 15 amino acids. Germline V lookup: CDR1 MNHEY, CDR2 SMNVEV (reference sequence). The DNA of the CDR3 is TGTGCCAGCAGTTTAAGGGACAGGGGTTGGGGTGGCTACACCTTC. This sequence encodes CASSLRDRGWGGYTF.

This clone was seen a handful of times. This chain joins TRBV11-2 and TRBJ1-1, with 9 bases matching TRBD1. The CDR3 runs 17 residues. Germline V gene lookup returns CDR1 SGHAT and CDR2 FQNNGV. After removal of 3 bases from V and 5 bases from J, the junction contained 13 bases not matched to a gene. CDR3 protein: CASSFTIGGQGITEAFF. The DNA of the CDR3 is TGTGCCAGCAGCTTCACTATCGGGGGACAGGGTATAACTGAAGCTTTCTTT.

The chain uses TRBV18 and TRBJ1-5; the match to TRBD1 covers 7 bases. The CDR3 covers 13 residues. The V and J ends lost 3 bases and 8 bases, in that order; junction bases with no gene match: 4. Per germline, CDR1 KGHSH and CDR2 LQKENI. CDR3 loop: CASSPDRAEPQHF. DNA of the CDR3: TGTGCCAGCTCACCCGACAGGGCGGAGCCCCAGCATTTT.

This chain joins TRBV5-1 and TRBJ2-7; the D gene is possibly TRBD2 (6 bases). In germline, CDR1 is SGHRS, CDR2 YFSETQ. The V end was cut by 4 bases, the J end by 4 bases, with 18 bases between. The CDR3 runs 15 residues. CDR3 region: CASSRGAAGQYEQYF. The DNA for the CDR3 is TGCGCCAGCAGCCGAGGCGCGGCGGGGCAATACGAGCAGTACTTC.

This clone was detected a few times. The V call is TRBV9, the J call TRBJ2-3; TRBD1 aligns across 7 bases. The germline CDR1 and CDR2 sequences are SGDLS and YYNGEE. The length of the CDR3 is 16 residues. V trimming: 3 bases; J trimming: 1 base; junction bases outside the gene matches: 8. The CDR3 DNA reads as TGTGCCAGCAGCGAACGACAGGGTCGCGGCACAGATACGCAGTATTTT. Amino acids: CASSERQGRGTDTQYF.

This clone was picked up a small number of times. The J gene is TRBJ1-5, the V gene TRBV7-2, with D perhaps TRBD1 (5 bases). Germline values: CDR1 SGHTA, CDR2 FQGNSA. The CDR3 runs to 14 residues. The V end was cut by 6 bases, the J end by 0 bases, with 9 bases between. The CDR3 DNA reads TGTGCCAGCAGGGGAGGGGATAGCAATCAGCCCCAGCATTTT. This encodes CASRGGDSNQPQHF.

The sample holds a few counts of this clone. This sequence joins TRBV18 and TRBJ1-1; unclear D gene. CDR1 is KGHSH and CDR2 is LQKENI in the germline V gene. The CDR3 length is 15 residues. V lost 2 bases, J lost 1 base, and 11 bases lay in between. The CDR3 DNA follows: TGTGCCAGCTCACCATACACGAATGAGAACACTGAAGCTTTCTTT. Its translation is CASSPYTNENTEAFF.

This clone was observed a few times. The CDR3 nucleotides read TGTGCCAGCAGCCCCCTTGTTGGCTACACCTTC. Residues: CASSPLVGYTF. The rearrangement uses TRBV7-9 and TRBJ1-2; D not resolved. The germline V gene has CDR1 SEHNR and CDR2 FQNEAQ (reference sequence). CDR3 size: 11 residues. Trimming took off 5 bases at V and 7 bases at J, with 8 bases between the two ends.

This chain links TRBV19 with TRBJ1-5, with TRBD1 identical over 7 bases. Germline CDR1 reads LNHDA; CDR2 reads SQIVND (reference sequence). V dropped 7 bases and J dropped 8; count of bases not matched to a gene: 8. CDR3 length: 13 amino acids. The CDR3 loop is CASTANRGKPQHF. DNA for the CDR3: TGTGCCAGTACCGCTAACAGGGGAAAGCCCCAGCATTTT.

This chain uses TRBV5-4 with TRBJ2-3; no firm D call. Trimming pared 0 bases from V and 2 bases from J, leaving 7 bases between. This CDR3 spans 14 amino acids. From germline, CDR1 is SGHNT and CDR2 YYREEE (reference sequence). In DNA, the CDR3 is TGTGCCAGCAGCTTGGACCAGTTCACAGATACGCAGTATTTT. Translation gives CASSLDQFTDTQYF.

This clone occurred a few times. The CDR3 DNA follows: TGCGCCAGCAGCCCGGACGGAGACAGGACGCGGGAGCAGTACTTC. Residues: CASSPDGDRTREQYF. The rearrangement joins TRBV5-1 to TRBJ2-7; a possible D gene is TRBD1 (6 bases). There are 15 residues in the CDR3. Germline CDR1 reads SGHRS; CDR2 reads YFSETQ. Trimming took 4 bases from V and 7 from J, leaving 21 bases between them.

This chain uses TRBV6-5 with TRBJ2-1; 10 bases align to TRBD2. The V and J ends lost 5 bases and 9 bases, in that order; junction bases with no gene match: 10. The germline V gene encodes CDR1 MNHEY and CDR2 SVGAGI. The CDR3 extends over 15 amino acids. CDR3 in DNA: TGTGCCAGCAGTCCCTTGAAGCGGGGGGGAATTGAGCAGTTCTTC. Encoded protein: CASSPLKRGGIEQFF.

This clone was counted only a few times. This chain connects TRBV5-1 to TRBJ2-1; D might be TRBD2 (6 bases). Germline CDR1 SGHRS, CDR2 YFSETQ. Trimming removed 3 bases from V and 7 bases from J, with 11 bases in between. CDR3 length: 13 amino acids. CDR3 in DNA: TGCGCCAGCAGCTCCGGGAGATGGAATGAGCAGTTCTTC. Its translation: CASSSGRWNEQFF.

In this sample, this clone turned up a few times. This sequence joins TRBV9 and TRBJ1-1; unclear D gene. CDR1 is SGDLS and CDR2 is YYNGEE in the germline V gene. The CDR3 covers 15 residues. The ends were cut back, 2 bases at V and 1 base at J, with 12 bases in the middle. The CDR3 sequence is CASSVTTQPNTEAFF. As DNA, the CDR3 is TGTGCCAGCAGCGTCACGACACAACCGAACACTGAAGCTTTCTTT.

The chain employs TRBV7-8 and TRBJ1-3; no definite D call. Germline V lookup: CDR1 SGHVS, CDR2 FQNEAQ. The V end lost 4 bases, the J end lost 4 bases, and 11 bases lay between the germline ends. The CDR3 contains 14 residues. The CDR3 region has the DNA TGTGCCAGCAGCTCTGAACTAGCAGGAAACACCATATATTTT. Amino acid sequence: CASSSELAGNTIYF.

This clone has only a few counts. The chain links TRBV4-1 to TRBJ2-1, with 8 bases aligning to TRBD2. The CDR3 sequence is 18 residues long. Trimming at V came to 3 bases and at J to 2 bases, leaving 12 bases not matched to a gene. Germline CDR1 MGHRA, CDR2 YSYEKL. CDR3 residues: CASSQHLITSGTYNEQFF. The CDR3 bases are TGCGCCAGCAGCCAGCACCTTATCACTAGCGGTACCTACAATGAGCAGTTCTTC.

This clone came up a few times. The genes are TRBV6-6 and TRBJ2-1; 10 bases map to TRBD2. Germline CDR1 reads MNHNY; CDR2 reads SVGAGI (reference sequence). The V segment lost 4 bases and the J segment 9 bases; nucleotides outside the gene matches: 6. The CDR3 spans 14 residues. The CDR3, as DNA: TGTGCCAGCAGTTTCCCGATAGCGGGGGGTGAGCAGTTCTTC. It yields the protein CASSFPIAGGEQFF.

For this clone: Within the sample, other DNA sequences also encode this same CDR3. The rearrangement links TRBV18 to TRBJ2-7; maybe TRBD2 (5 bases). This CDR3 region has 13 residues. Germline assignment: CDR1 KGHSH and CDR2 LQKENI. Deletions cut 0 bases from V and 3 bases from J, with 6 bases between. The CDR3 DNA follows: TGTGCCAGCTCACCACCCGGGGACTACGAGCAGTACTTC. Protein: CASSPPGDYEQYF. Full variable domain (missing parts from reference TRBV18 and TRBJ2-7): NAGVMQNPRHLVRRRGQEARLRCSPMKGHSHVYWYRQLPEEGLKFMVYLQKENIIDESGMPKERFSAEFPKEGPSILRIQQVVRGDSAAYFCASSPPGDYEQYFGPGTRLTVT.